One sample yielded the 19 T cell receptor beta chains listed below, sequenced in a study of CD8+ T cells in alopecia areata. Described treatment: oral pan-JAK inhibitor, 5-10 mg twice daily. Reverse transcription of extracted RNA yielded cDNA, which provided the sequencing template. Measured with immunoSEQ multiplex PCR; TCRdb has only the in-frame clones, and not every one. The data contain nearly 200,000 clones, about three fifths of them singletons. The sequences come from CD4+ T cells sorted from blood, collected at week 24, from a patient treated with tofacitinib. The receptors originated from a human donor with alopecia areata.

The chain employs TRBV7-9 and TRBJ2-1, with TRBD2 as a possible D gene (7 bases). The CDR3 spans 12 residues. Trimming removed 5 bases at V and 13 bases at J, with 15 bases between. Germline V gene sequence: CDR1 SEHNR, CDR2 FQNEAQ (reference sequence). Here the CDR3 reads CASSPRGALQFF. The CDR3 region has the DNA TGTGCCAGCAGCCCACGGGGGGCTCTACAGTTCTTC. Variable domain in full (rest from reference TRBV7-9 and TRBJ2-1): DTGVSQNPRHKITKRGQNVTFRCDPISEHNRLYWYRQTLGQGPEFLTYFQNEAQLEKSRLLSDRFSAERPKGSFSTLEIQRTEQGDSAMYLCASSPRGALQFFGPGTRLTVL.

The rearrangement uses TRBV29-1 and TRBJ1-2; D remains unclear. Per germline, CDR1 SQVTM and CDR2 ANQGSEA. Trimming stripped 1 base from V and 6 bases from J, with 3 bases between. This CDR3 has 10 residues. CDR3 region: CSVEGNGYTF. For the CDR3, the DNA is TGCAGCGTTGAAGGGAATGGCTACACCTTC.

The chain combines TRBV6-5 with TRBJ2-3; no definite D call. The germline V gene has CDR1 MNHEY and CDR2 SVGAGI. Between the trimmed V and J ends, which lost 4 bases and 2 bases, there was a span of 10 bases. The CDR3 covers 14 residues. The chain's CDR3 is CASSSVDLTDTQYF. CDR3 bases: TGTGCCAGCAGTTCAGTTGACCTCACAGATACGCAGTATTTT.

The V call is TRBV7-3, the J call TRBJ2-5; D gene unclear. Trimming stripped 6 bases from V and 5 bases from J, with 13 bases between. Germline V gene lookup returns CDR1 SGHTA and CDR2 FQGTGA. The length of the CDR3 is 13 residues. The CDR3 DNA follows: TGTGCCAGCAGTCTCGGCCCCGGTGAGACCCAGTACTTC. The encoded protein is CASSLGPGETQYF.

Only a few counts were recorded for this clone. The rearrangement uses TRBV9 and TRBJ1-2; D is unclear. Germline CDR1 and CDR2: SGDLS and YYNGEE. The length of the CDR3 is 14 residues. V was clipped by 4 bases and J by 6 bases, with 16 bases between them. The CDR3 protein is CASSPLRGGNGYTF. As DNA, the CDR3 is TGTGCCAGCAGCCCCCTTCGTGGTGGGAATGGCTACACCTTC.

CDR3 bases: TGTGCCAGCAGCCTACAGGAGAACACTGAAGCTTTCTTT. This translates into CASSLQENTEAFF. The chain carries TRBV11-3 and TRBJ1-1; possible D gene TRBD1, 5 bases. V was trimmed by 5 bases and J by 1 base, leaving 8 bases between them. Germline assignment: CDR1 SGHNT and CDR2 YENEEA. CDR3 length equals 13 residues.

The chain joins TRBV29-1 to TRBJ1-1; the D gene is possibly TRBD1 (5 bases). Trimming took off 0 bases at V and 3 bases at J, with 8 bases between the two ends. Germline V lookup: CDR1 SQVTM, CDR2 ANQGSEA. The CDR3 covers 13 residues. CDR3 in DNA: TGCAGCGTTGAAGATCTGGGGGACACTGAAGCTTTCTTT. Its protein product is CSVEDLGDTEAFF.

The chain has TRBV6-5 and TRBJ2-7; TRBD2 agrees at 10 bases. The CDR3 spans 15 residues. Germline V gives CDR1 MNHEY, CDR2 SVGAGI. The trim removed 6 bases at V and 5 bases at J, leaving 10 bases unmatched. This CDR3 reads CASRSDRTSGNEQYF. The CDR3 DNA reads as TGTGCCAGCAGGTCCGATCGGACTAGCGGAAACGAGCAGTACTTC.

This chain joins TRBV7-7 and TRBJ2-5; D unclear. The CDR3 consists of 13 residues. V lost 2 bases and J lost 3, with 7 bases in between. Germline values: CDR1 SSHAT, CDR2 FNYEAQ (reference sequence). The CDR3 DNA reads as TGTGCCAGCAGCTTAATCCCCGAAGAGACCCAGTACTTC. It encodes CASSLIPEETQYF.

This chain links TRBV4-2 with TRBJ2-3, with TRBD1 as a possible D gene (6 bases). Per the germline V gene, CDR1 is LGHNA and CDR2 is YNFKEQ. V was shortened by 4 bases and J by 5 bases, with 16 bases between the two germline ends. CDR3 length: 15 amino acids. The DNA for the CDR3 is TGTGCCAGCAGCCGAGGCGTGGGGGCCCGAGATACGCAGTATTTT. It codes for CASSRGVGARDTQYF.

The DNA of the CDR3 is TGTGCCTGGAGTATTCGGGGGGTGAACTATGGCTACACCTTC. The encoded protein is CAWSIRGVNYGYTF. The chain couples TRBV30 to TRBJ1-2; TRBD1 is a possible D gene (5 bases). Trimming removed 2 bases at V and 2 bases at J, with 12 bases between. The CDR3 contains 14 residues. Per germline, CDR1 GTSNPN and CDR2 SVGIG (reference sequence). The full variable domain, rest sourced from reference TRBV30 and TRBJ1-2, is SQTIHQWPATLVQPVGSPLSLECTVEGTSNPNLYWYRQAAGRGLQLLFYSVGIGQISSEVPQNLSASRPQDRQFILSSKKLLLSDSGFYLCAWSIRGVNYGYTFGSGTRLTVV.

J is TRBJ2-7 and V is TRBV5-1; TRBD2 matches at 9 bases. Germline values: CDR1 SGHRS, CDR2 YFSETQ. V lost 6 bases and J lost 6; bases outside the gene matches: 7. This CDR3 has 13 amino acids. The CDR3 region has the DNA TGCGCCAGCACTTTAGCGGGAGTAGGCGAGCAGTACTTC. Amino acids: CASTLAGVGEQYF. Full variable domain (missing parts from reference TRBV5-1 and TRBJ2-7): KAGVTQTPRYLIKTRGQQVTLSCSPISGHRSVSWYQQTPGQGLQFLFEYFSETQRNKGNFPGRFSGRQFSNSRSEMNVSTLELGDSALYLCASTLAGVGEQYFGPGTRLTVT.

This CDR3 is CASSVDGGNTEAFF. DNA for the CDR3: TGCGCCAGCAGCGTAGACGGGGGAAACACTGAAGCTTTCTTT. The chain has TRBV5-1 and TRBJ1-1; D may be TRBD1 (5 bases). Germline CDR1 is SGHRS and CDR2 is YFSETQ. V gave up 4 bases and J gave up 2 bases, with 12 bases separating them. The CDR3 runs 14 residues.

V and J are TRBV27 and TRBJ1-2; 9 nucleotides match TRBD1. This CDR3 has 13 residues. Germline V lookup: CDR1 MNHEY, CDR2 SMNVEV (reference sequence). J was trimmed by 7 bases and V by 6 bases; bases with no gene match: 6. The DNA of the CDR3 is TGTGCCAGCAGCGGGACAGGGTCTATTGGCTACACCTTC. Translation: CASSGTGSIGYTF.

The chain couples TRBV11-2 to TRBJ2-3; D gene uncertain. Germline V gene data show CDR1 as SGHAT and CDR2 as FQNNGV. The germline V and J ends were trimmed by 0 bases and 0 bases, with 13 bases remaining between them. The length of the CDR3 is 17 residues. CDR3 protein: CASSLEGSLPSTDTQYF. DNA of the CDR3: TGTGCCAGCAGCTTAGAGGGGTCACTACCTAGCACAGATACGCAGTATTTT. Full variable domain (missing parts from reference TRBV11-2 and TRBJ2-3): EAGVAQSPRYKIIEKRQSVAFWCNPISGHATLYWYQQILGQGPKLLIQFQNNGVVDDSQLPKDRFSAERLKGVDSTLKIQPAKLEDSAVYLCASSLEGSLPSTDTQYFGPGTRLTVL.

This sequence joins TRBV5-1 and TRBJ1-3, with a possible D match to TRBD1 (6 bases). CDR1 is SGHRS and CDR2 is YFSETQ in the germline V gene. With 3 bases removed from V and 4 bases from J, the gap between germline ends came to 14 bases. There are 15 residues in the CDR3. Here the CDR3 DNA reads TGCGCCAGCAGCTCTACCGGGACAAAAGGAAACACCATATATTTT. Encoded protein: CASSSTGTKGNTIYF.

This clone was recorded a few times. This chain uses TRBV5-1 with TRBJ1-1, with D possibly TRBD1 on 5 matching bases. CDR1 is SGHRS, CDR2 YFSETQ, per germline. Trimming shortened V by 0 bases and J by 0 bases, and 15 bases separated the two germline ends. This CDR3 is built from 17 residues. The CDR3: CASSLARGATMNTEAFF. In DNA, the CDR3 is TGCGCCAGCAGCTTGGCAAGGGGAGCCACTATGAACACTGAAGCTTTCTTT.

This clone came up a few times. This chain links TRBV5-1 with TRBJ1-1; D is unclear. CDR1 SGHRS and CDR2 YFSETQ come from the germline V gene. CDR3 size: 12 residues. V was clipped by 4 bases and J by 4 bases, with 8 bases between them. CDR3 region: CASSRRATEAFF. CDR3 coding DNA: TGCGCCAGCAGCCGGCGGGCCACTGAAGCTTTCTTT.

The chain carries TRBV9 and TRBJ2-6; 9 bases fit TRBD1. Trimming took 0 bases from V and 2 from J; bases not matched to a gene: 9. The CDR3 covers 19 residues. CDR1 is SGDLS, CDR2 YYNGEE, per germline. In DNA, the CDR3 is TGTGCCAGCAGCGTAGTCGGGACAGGGTTTGGGCCTGGGGCCAACGTCCTGACTTTC. The encoded protein is CASSVVGTGFGPGANVLTF.